Presented here are 20 T cell receptor beta chains from one specimen sequenced in a study of blood T cell repertoires in COVID-19. TCRdb's table, derived via immunoSEQ multiplex PCR, lists solely in-frame clones and lacks some. This sample has approximately 360,000 clones, with almost 90% found just once. Input material: peripheral blood. The receptors come from a man younger than 35 with active or convalescent COVID-19.

The V and J genes are TRBV19 and TRBJ2-1; the match to TRBD1 covers 7 bases. J was trimmed by 2 bases and V by 1 base; bases with no gene match: 5. Germline assignment: CDR1 LNHDA and CDR2 SQIVND (reference sequence). The CDR3 length is 16 residues. The DNA of the CDR3 is TGTGCCAGTAGTATAGTAACCCAGGGGGCCTACAATGAGCAGTTCTTC. Translated, it gives CASSIVTQGAYNEQFF.

This rearrangement joins TRBV24-1 to TRBJ2-3; D possibly corresponds to TRBD1 (6 bases). Germline V gene data show CDR1 as KGHDR and CDR2 as SFDVKD. The CDR3 runs 16 residues. V was clipped by 4 bases and J by 6 bases, with 19 bases between them. CDR3 sequence: CATSDHVGPQGDTQYF. The DNA of the CDR3 is TGTGCCACCAGTGACCACGTTGGTCCTCAGGGGGATACGCAGTATTTT.

This chain joins TRBV21-1 and TRBJ2-7; TRBD1 reflects the table's D call only, with no check against the DNA. TRBV21-1 is a pseudogene segment. The CDR3 contains 17 residues. CDR3 region: CASSKNSGTGVRYEQYF. Here the CDR3 DNA reads TGTGCCAGCAGCAAAAACTCCGGGACAGGGGTTCGCTACGAGCAGTACTTC.

The J gene is TRBJ2-7, the V gene TRBV28; D perhaps matches TRBD2 (5 bases). Trimming removed 7 bases at V and 4 bases at J, with 14 bases between. The CDR3 runs to 13 residues. Germline CDR1 and CDR2: MDHEN and SYDVKM. CDR3 amino acids: CASTPGTRYEQYF. CDR3 coding DNA: TGTGCCAGCACCCCGGGAACTAGATACGAGCAGTACTTC.

V gene TRBV9 combines with J gene TRBJ2-2; no reliable D call. V was clipped by 3 bases and J by 4 bases, with 7 bases between them. CDR1 and CDR2 from the germline V gene are SGDLS and YYNGEE. CDR3 size: 13 residues. CDR3 sequence reads: CASSATITGELFF. The CDR3 nucleotides are TGTGCCAGCAGCGCTACTATCACCGGGGAGCTGTTTTTT.

The chain couples TRBV4-3 to TRBJ2-2, with 9 bases matching TRBD2. The CDR3 is made up of 15 amino acids. The V segment lost 1 base and the J segment 8 bases; nucleotides outside the gene matches: 5. The germline V gene has CDR1 LGHNA and CDR2 YSLEER. The CDR3 DNA is TGCGCCAGCAGCCAAGGCGGGAGGGCCGCGGGGGAGCTGTTTTTT. This translates into CASSQGGRAAGELFF.

The chain combines TRBV19 with TRBJ1-2; TRBD1 might be the D (5 bases). This CDR3 is built from 17 residues. The V and J ends lost 3 bases and 4 bases respectively, with 21 bases between them. Per the germline V gene, CDR1 is LNHDA and CDR2 is SQIVND (reference sequence). This CDR3 reads CASSIPRGGPGGYGYTF. In nucleotides, the CDR3 is TGTGCCAGTAGTATCCCGAGGGGCGGACCGGGGGGCTATGGCTACACCTTC. Variable domain in full (rest from reference TRBV19 and TRBJ1-2): DGGITQSPKYLFRKEGQNVTLSCEQNLNHDAMYWYRQDPGQGLRLIYYSQIVNDFQKGDIAEGYSVSREKKESFPLTVTSAQKNPTAFYLCASSIPRGGPGGYGYTFGSGTRLTVV.

V gene TRBV12-3 or TRBV12-4 combines with J gene TRBJ1-1; D remains unclear. This CDR3 contains 13 residues. Trimming pared 7 bases from V and 1 base from J, leaving 10 bases between. The CDR3 DNA sequence: TGTGCCAGCATCATCGGCGGGAACACTGAAGCTTTCTTT. This translates into CASIIGGNTEAFF.

The chain combines TRBV19 with TRBJ2-1, with D uncertain. The V end was cut by 5 bases, the J end by 0 bases, with 11 bases between. This CDR3 region has 15 residues. Germline assignment: CDR1 LNHDA and CDR2 SQIVND (reference sequence). The CDR3 DNA sequence: TGTGCCAGTAGTCCAGGTGTCGGCTCCTACAATGAGCAGTTCTTC. Translation: CASSPGVGSYNEQFF.

The rearrangement links TRBV4-2 to TRBJ2-1; 11 positions match TRBD2. There are 13 residues in the CDR3. V lost 4 bases, J lost 12 bases, and 5 bases stayed unmatched. Per the germline V gene, CDR1 is LGHNA and CDR2 is YNFKEQ. The CDR3 bases are TGTGCCAGCAGCCCGGCGCTAGCGGGAGGGCAGTTCTTC. Its protein is CASSPALAGGQFF.

The V gene is TRBV3-1 (or the pseudogene TRBV3-2), the J gene TRBJ1-6; D not certain. The germline V gene encodes CDR1 LGHDT and CDR2 YNNKEL (reference sequence). The CDR3 covers 13 residues. V was shortened by 0 bases and J by 6 bases, with 3 bases between the two germline ends. This chain's CDR3 is CASSQEANSPLHF. CDR3 nucleotides: TGTGCCAGCAGCCAAGAAGCTAATTCACCCCTCCACTTT.

The V call is TRBV12-3 or TRBV12-4, the J call TRBJ1-1; D is uncertain. The CDR3 is 12 amino acids. The germline V and J ends were trimmed by 7 bases and 4 bases, with 10 bases remaining between them. The CDR3 DNA reads as TGTGCCAGCACCAGTTTGGTCACTGAAGCTTTCTTT. Protein sequence: CASTSLVTEAFF.

The chain uses TRBV7-3 and TRBJ2-2; no firm D call. CDR1 SGHTA and CDR2 FQGTGA come from the germline V gene. Trimming left V 4 bases short and J 3 bases short, with 6 bases between. This CDR3 is built from 13 residues. The CDR3 nucleotides are TGTGCCAGCAGCTATGGGCACACCGGGGAGCTGTTTTTT. It is translated as CASSYGHTGELFF.

V gene TRBV27 combines with J gene TRBJ1-2; 8 bases fit TRBD1. CDR3 length equals 14 residues. CDR1 and CDR2 from the germline V gene are MNHEY and SMNVEV (reference sequence). The junction had 10 bases not matched to a gene; V was cut back by 5 bases and J by 8 bases. The CDR3 sequence is CASSPLGQVQGYTF. Written as DNA, the CDR3 is TGTGCCAGCAGTCCCCTGGGACAGGTCCAGGGCTACACCTTC.

V usage is TRBV29-1 and J usage is TRBJ2-1; tentative D call: TRBD1 (5 bases). CDR1 is SQVTM, CDR2 ANQGSEA, per germline. The CDR3 contains 13 residues. V shed 8 bases and J shed 7 bases, with 18 bases lying between them. The CDR3 region is CSQRSPGSNEQFF. CDR3 bases: TGCAGCCAAAGGAGCCCAGGGTCAAATGAGCAGTTCTTC.

The chain joins TRBV6-5 to TRBJ2-2; D possibly corresponds to TRBD1 (5 bases). Germline-derived CDR1 and CDR2 are MNHEY and SVGAGI. The CDR3 has 15 residues. Trimming removed 0 bases at V and 4 bases at J, with 9 bases between. The CDR3 nucleotides are TGTGCCAGCAGTTACTCTCCAGGGCGCACCGGGGAGCTGTTTTTT. Translated, it gives CASSYSPGRTGELFF.

This rearrangement joins TRBV30 to TRBJ1-5, with 7 bases that match TRBD1. V gave up 2 bases and J gave up 5 bases; unmatched junction bases: 3. CDR1 is GTSNPN, CDR2 SVGIG, per germline (reference sequence). This CDR3 spans 13 amino acids. The chain's CDR3 is CAWSTGVYQPQHF. The CDR3 nucleotides read TGTGCCTGGAGTACAGGGGTCTATCAGCCCCAGCATTTT.

The chain combines TRBV7-2 with TRBJ1-6; D may be TRBD1 (5 bases). Germline CDR1 reads SGHTA; CDR2 reads FQGNSA. V lost 6 bases and J 8 bases, leaving 14 bases between the germline ends. The CDR3 spans 14 residues. CDR3 residues: CASSLLTGDSPLHF. The CDR3, as DNA: TGTGCCAGCAGTCTTCTAACGGGGGATTCACCCCTCCACTTT.

The genes are TRBV5-6 and TRBJ1-3, with 7 positions matching TRBD1. The trim removed 5 bases at V and 3 bases at J, leaving 11 bases unmatched. Germline V CDR1 and CDR2: SGHDT, YYEEEE. This CDR3 has 16 amino acids. CDR3 sequence (DNA): TGTGCCAGCAGTCAGTTCGACAGGGCCTTTGGAAACACCATATATTTT. Protein product: CASSQFDRAFGNTIYF.

The chain joins TRBV28 to TRBJ2-5, with 13 bases identical to TRBD2. CDR1 and CDR2 (germline): MDHEN, SYDVKM. The CDR3 length is 15 residues. After removal of 5 bases from V and 13 bases from J, the junction contained 13 bases not matched to a gene. The CDR3 DNA sequence: TGTGCCAGCAGTGAACCGGGACTAGCGGGGAGGGGGATGTACTTC. It codes for CASSEPGLAGRGMYF.